What follows are 32 T cell receptor beta chains derived from one specimen sequenced in a study of blood T cell repertoires in COVID-19. The table came from immunoSEQ multiplex PCR; TCRdb's copy has only in-frame clones and leaves some out. This repertoire shows roughly 220,000 clones, around 82% found once; its top ten account for less than 6%. Input material: peripheral blood. Every receptor here comes from a woman between 65 and 79 years old with acute or convalescent COVID-19.

This rearrangement joins TRBV19 to TRBJ2-1, with 8 bases lining up with TRBD1. The germline gives CDR1 LNHDA, CDR2 SQIVND (reference sequence). Losses at the gene ends were 5 bases for V and 4 bases for J; bases not matched to a gene: 4. The CDR3 consists of 14 residues. DNA for the CDR3: TGTGCCAGTAGTGACCGGGACAGGTACAATGAGCAGTTCTTC. Translation: CASSDRDRYNEQFF.

This chain connects TRBV7-9 to TRBJ2-7; tentatively, D is TRBD2 (6 bases). The CDR3 spans 13 residues. CDR1 SEHNR and CDR2 FQNEAQ come from the germline V gene (reference sequence). The V gene lost 5 bases and the J gene lost 4 bases, with 12 bases spanning the gap. CDR3: CASSRRAGYEQYF. CDR3 in DNA: TGTGCCAGCAGCAGACGAGCGGGTTACGAGCAGTACTTC.

The chain has TRBV5-4 and TRBJ2-1; 8 bases align to TRBD2. The CDR3 totals 15 residues. V lost 5 bases and J lost 9; bases outside the gene matches: 13. The germline V gene has CDR1 SGHNT and CDR2 YYREEE (reference sequence). CDR3 in amino acids: CASRGLSGSSGEQFF. DNA for the CDR3: TGTGCCAGCAGGGGACTAAGCGGGAGTTCTGGTGAGCAGTTCTTC.

The chain couples TRBV5-1 to TRBJ2-2; D is uncertain. The CDR3 is made up of 14 amino acids. Looked up from germline, CDR1 is SGHRS and CDR2 is YFSETQ. Trimming stripped 4 bases from V and 3 bases from J, with 10 bases between. In DNA, the CDR3 is TGCGCCAGCAGCCTATCCTATGACACCGGGGAGCTGTTTTTT. Protein: CASSLSYDTGELFF.

The V and J genes are TRBV6-5 and TRBJ1-6, with D uncertain. Germline V gene data show CDR1 as MNHEY and CDR2 as SVGAGI. With 2 bases removed from V and 4 bases from J, the gap between germline ends came to 3 bases. The CDR3 runs to 13 residues. CDR3 in DNA: TGTGCCAGCAGTTACCAATATAATTCACCCCTCCACTTT. Its translation: CASSYQYNSPLHF.

Points on this clone: The junction and the germline gene differ at one end; a read error may be behind it. V is TRBV2 and J is TRBJ2-3, with 10 bases aligning to TRBD2. Germline CDR1 SNHLY, CDR2 FYNNEI. This CDR3 has 15 amino acids. The CDR3 protein is CASSETSGNGSPSIF. The CDR3 coding sequence is TGTGCCAGCAGTGAAACTAGCGGGAATGGCAGCCCCTCCATATTT. The entire variable domain, with the rest obtained from reference TRBV2 and TRBJ2-3, is as follows: EPEVTQTPSHQVTQMGQEVILRCVPISNHLYFYWYRQILGQKVEFLVSFYNNEISEKSEIFDDQFSVERPDGSNFTLKIRSTKLEDSAMYFCASSETSGNGSPSIFGPGTRLTVL.

V usage is TRBV15 and J usage is TRBJ2-3, with 7 nucleotides matching TRBD1. Germline values: CDR1 LNHNV, CDR2 YYDKDF (reference sequence). The J segment lost 4 bases and the V segment lost 2 bases, leaving 0 bases of the junction unmatched. The CDR3 consists of 13 residues. CDR3 region: CATSRQGADTQYF. DNA of the CDR3: TGTGCCACCAGCAGACAGGGGGCAGATACGCAGTATTTT.

The chain uses TRBV6-6 and TRBJ2-1; TRBD2 matches 9 bases. Germline V gene sequence: CDR1 MNHNY, CDR2 SVGAGI (reference sequence). The J segment lost 7 bases and the V segment lost 0 bases, leaving 4 bases of the junction unmatched. This CDR3 has 15 residues. The CDR3 nucleotides read TGTGCCAGCAGTTACTCGCGGGAGGGCAGAAATGAGCAGTTCTTC. It specifies CASSYSREGRNEQFF.

V is TRBV15 and J is TRBJ2-7, with TRBD2 as a possible D gene (5 bases). The germline V gene encodes CDR1 LNHNV and CDR2 YYDKDF (reference sequence). This CDR3 is 15 amino acids long. Trimming cost V 0 bases and J 4 bases, with 13 bases left between them. CDR3: CATSRDLGKGYEQYF. The CDR3 nucleotides are TGTGCCACCAGCAGAGATCTCGGGAAAGGTTACGAGCAGTACTTC. Looking up the rest from reference TRBV15 and TRBJ2-7 gives the full variable domain: DAMVIQNPRYQVTQFGKPVTLSCSQTLNHNVMYWYQQKSSQAPKLLFHYYDKDFNNEADTPDNFQSRRPNTSFCFLDIRSPGLGDTAMYLCATSRDLGKGYEQYFGPGTRLTVT.

In its sample, this clone was seen once. The J gene is TRBJ1-5, the V gene TRBV18; tentative D call: TRBD1 (5 bases). Germline CDR1 is KGHSH and CDR2 is LQKENI. The CDR3 is made up of 15 amino acids. V dropped 0 bases and J dropped 3 bases, with 9 bases sitting between them. CDR3 bases: TGTGCCAGCTCACCACCACAGGCCATCAATCAGCCCCAGCATTTT. Translating gives CASSPPQAINQPQHF.

V gene TRBV5-4 combines with J gene TRBJ1-6; 9 nucleotides line up with TRBD1. The CDR3 has 15 residues. Germline V CDR1 and CDR2: SGHNT, YYREEE (reference sequence). The V segment lost 4 bases and the J segment 6 bases; nucleotides outside the gene matches: 5. The DNA of the CDR3 is TGTGCCAGCAGCACGCTGGACAGGGGTAATTCACCCCTCCACTTT. As protein: CASSTLDRGNSPLHF. The whole variable domain, remainder taken from reference TRBV5-4 and TRBJ1-6, is ETGVTQSPTHLIKTRGQQVTLRCSSQSGHNTVSWYQQALGQGPQFIFQYYREEENGRGNFPPRFSGLQFPNYSSELNVNALELDDSALYLCASSTLDRGNSPLHFGNGTRLTVT.

The chain carries TRBV7-8 and TRBJ2-3, with 9 bases identical to TRBD1. CDR3 length equals 14 residues. Germline values: CDR1 SGHVS, CDR2 FQNEAQ. The V and J ends lost 5 bases and 6 bases, in that order; junction bases with no gene match: 6. Written as DNA, the CDR3 is TGTGCCAGCAGCGACAGGGGGAGAGGGGATACGCAGTATTTT. Translating gives CASSDRGRGDTQYF.

The gene calls are TRBV4-1 and TRBJ2-5, with TRBD2 matching 8 bases. CDR1 MGHRA and CDR2 YSYEKL come from the germline V gene. V dropped 4 bases and J dropped 2; count of bases not matched to a gene: 12. The CDR3 extends over 17 amino acids. The CDR3 loop reads CASSRLGGTSGQETQYF. CDR3 DNA: TGCGCCAGCAGCCGTTTAGGGGGAACTAGCGGTCAAGAGACCCAGTACTTC.

This clone has a handful of counts. The chain is built from TRBV2 and TRBJ1-1, with 8 bases matching TRBD1. Germline V gene data show CDR1 as SNHLY and CDR2 as FYNNEI. The CDR3 has 15 amino acids. The J segment lost 0 bases and the V segment lost 6 bases, leaving 6 bases of the junction unmatched. The chain's CDR3 is CASRLGQGLNTEAFF. The CDR3 DNA sequence: TGTGCCAGCAGGCTCGGACAGGGCTTGAACACTGAAGCTTTCTTT.

The rearrangement uses TRBV5-1 and TRBJ1-1, with TRBD1 matching over 7 bases. CDR1 is SGHRS, CDR2 YFSETQ, per germline. V shed 4 bases and J 1 base; nucleotides not matched to a gene: 4. CDR3 length: 14 amino acids. The CDR3 coding sequence is TGCGCCAGCAGCCCCGGACAGGCGAACACTGAAGCTTTCTTT. Encoded protein: CASSPGQANTEAFF. Based on the CDR3 plus reference TRBV5-1 and TRBJ1-1, the full variable domain is KAGVTQTPRYLIKTRGQQVTLSCSPISGHRSVSWYQQTPGQGLQFLFEYFSETQRNKGNFPGRFSGRQFSNSRSEMNVSTLELGDSALYLCASSPGQANTEAFFGQGTRLTVV.

V is TRBV5-1 and J is TRBJ1-2, with 7 bases lining up with TRBD1. The CDR3 is made up of 14 amino acids. Per germline, CDR1 SGHRS and CDR2 YFSETQ. The V segment lost 4 bases and the J segment 2 bases; nucleotides outside the gene matches: 5. CDR3 DNA sequence: TGCGCCAGCAGCCCCGGGACAGTAAACTATGGCTACACCTTC. Translation gives CASSPGTVNYGYTF.

This clone has just a few counts. The chain employs TRBV7-2 and TRBJ2-1, with TRBD2 identical over 11 bases. The CDR3 length is 15 residues. Germline CDR1 reads SGHTA; CDR2 reads FQGNSA. J gave up 4 bases and V 5 bases, and 4 bases lay outside the gene matches. The CDR3 region is CASSQRTSGYNEQFF. The CDR3, as DNA: TGTGCCAGCAGCCAACGGACTAGCGGGTACAATGAGCAGTTCTTC.

The genes are TRBV6-5 and TRBJ1-4; 9 bases agree with TRBD1. This CDR3 comprises 13 residues. Germline CDR1 MNHEY, CDR2 SVGAGI. J was trimmed by 6 bases and V by 5 bases; bases with no gene match: 1. The DNA of the CDR3 is TGTGCCAGCAGTCGGGACAGGGATGAAAAACTGTTTTTT. Protein sequence: CASSRDRDEKLFF.

This chain connects TRBV7-9 to TRBJ2-7; 8 bases line up with TRBD2. V was clipped by 3 bases and J by 2 bases; unmatched bases: 3. The CDR3 loop spans 14 amino acids. CDR1 and CDR2 from the germline V gene are SEHNR and FQNEAQ (reference sequence). The CDR3 region has the DNA TGTGCCAGCAGCTTGGGACTAGTTCCCTACGAGCAGTACTTC. As protein: CASSLGLVPYEQYF.

The gene calls are TRBV6-2 or TRBV6-3 and TRBJ2-7; TRBD2 agrees at 10 bases. CDR1 and CDR2 (germline): MNHEY, SVGEGT. With 2 bases clipped from V and 2 bases from J, the junction kept 0 bases outside the gene matches. This CDR3 comprises 14 residues. CDR3 sequence (DNA): TGTGCCAGCAGTTACGGGACTAGCGCCTACGAGCAGTACTTC. As protein: CASSYGTSAYEQYF.

For this clone: A junction boundary mismatches the germline segment, possibly from a read error. This chain joins TRBV2 and TRBJ2-6; no reliable D call. This CDR3 has 13 residues. Germline lookup yields CDR1 SNHLY and CDR2 FYNNEI. CDR3 amino acids: CTSRDSGANVLTF. The CDR3 DNA follows: TGTACCAGCCGAGACTCTGGGGCCAACGTCCTGACTTTC.

The genes are TRBV11-2 and TRBJ1-1; 7 bases align to TRBD1. V gave up 3 bases and J gave up 1 base; unmatched junction bases: 2. CDR1 is SGHAT, CDR2 FQNNGV, per germline. This CDR3 comprises 14 residues. The CDR3 nucleotides are TGTGCCAGCAGCTTGGGACAGCAGAACACTGAAGCTTTCTTT. It specifies CASSLGQQNTEAFF.

Of note for this clone: Other nucleotide sequences in the sample specify the same CDR3. The chain combines TRBV5-1 with TRBJ1-1, with a weak D call TRBD1 (6 bases). The CDR3 length is 14 residues. Trimming stripped 0 bases from V and 1 base from J, with 7 bases between. CDR1 SGHRS and CDR2 YFSETQ come from the germline V gene. CDR3 protein: CASSLDRANTEAFF. The CDR3 bases are TGCGCCAGCAGCTTGGACAGGGCGAACACTGAAGCTTTCTTT.

The gene calls are TRBV11-2 and TRBJ2-1; the match to TRBD1 covers 8 bases. The V gene end was trimmed by 3 bases and the J gene end by 2 bases; junction bases not matched to a gene: 3. The CDR3 length is 15 residues. Germline assignment: CDR1 SGHAT and CDR2 FQNNGV. The CDR3 here is CASSFGRGPYNEQFF. In DNA form, the CDR3 reads TGTGCCAGCAGCTTTGGCAGGGGGCCCTACAATGAGCAGTTCTTC.

In this sample, this clone turned up many times. The gene calls are TRBV30 and TRBJ2-5; D unresolved. The ends were cut back, 2 bases at V and 1 base at J, with 5 bases in the middle. The germline V gene has CDR1 GTSNPN and CDR2 SVGIG (reference sequence). The CDR3 contains 12 residues. The CDR3 region has the DNA TGTGCCTGGAGTCCCCTCCAAGAGACCCAGTACTTC. Translation gives CAWSPLQETQYF.

In DNA, the CDR3 is TGTGCCACCAGCGGACCGGCGGGACAGGCCCTCAATGAGCAGTTCTTC. This codes for CATSGPAGQALNEQFF. The genes are TRBV15 and TRBJ2-1; the match to TRBD1 covers 8 bases. CDR1 is LNHNV, CDR2 YYDKDF, per germline (reference sequence). This CDR3 has 16 residues. After removal of 5 bases from V and 6 bases from J, the junction contained 12 bases not matched to a gene.

The chain recombines TRBV10-1 with TRBJ1-1; no definite D call. CDR1 and CDR2 from the germline V gene are WNHNN and SYGVQD (reference sequence). The CDR3 extends over 14 amino acids. V was clipped by 5 bases and J by 5 bases, with 15 bases between them. CDR3 sequence: CASSNTADVTEAFF. The CDR3 nucleotides are TGCGCCAGCAGTAACACAGCCGACGTGACTGAAGCTTTCTTT.

The chain couples TRBV4-1 to TRBJ1-2, with D unclear. V was cut by 8 bases and J by 8 bases, with 21 bases left in between. Germline lookup yields CDR1 MGHRA and CDR2 YSYEKL. The length of the CDR3 is 14 residues. The CDR3 DNA is TGCGCCAGCGTCCTAGATCCCTACCAGACGGGCTACACCTTC. As protein: CASVLDPYQTGYTF.

This chain connects TRBV12-3 or TRBV12-4 to TRBJ2-3; TRBD2 is a possible D gene (6 bases). V was shortened by 4 bases and J by 3 bases, with 8 bases between the two germline ends. The CDR3 contains 13 residues. The CDR3 DNA reads as TGTGCCAGCAGTTACGGGGGAACAGATACGCAGTATTTT. Its protein product is CASSYGGTDTQYF.

V is TRBV18 and J is TRBJ1-1; the D gene is possibly TRBD1 (5 bases). CDR3 length: 14 amino acids. Germline-derived CDR1 and CDR2 are KGHSH and LQKENI. Trimming removed 4 bases at V and 0 bases at J, with 9 bases between. In nucleotides, the CDR3 is TGTGCCAGCTCACTCAGGGCGGTGAACACTGAAGCTTTCTTT. This gives the protein CASSLRAVNTEAFF.

This clone was observed a few times. This chain uses TRBV4-1 with TRBJ1-5; D unclear. The germline gives CDR1 MGHRA, CDR2 YSYEKL. CDR3 length: 14 amino acids. V gave up 4 bases and J gave up 0 bases, with 7 bases separating them. This CDR3 is CASSRDISNQPQHF. CDR3 nucleotide sequence: TGCGCCAGCAGCCGAGACATTAGCAATCAGCCCCAGCATTTT.

V is TRBV7-9 and J is TRBJ2-1, with D possibly TRBD2 on 5 matching bases. The CDR3 is 14 residues long. V was cut by 1 base and J by 2 bases, with 6 bases left in between. In germline, CDR1 is SEHNR, CDR2 FQNEAQ (reference sequence). The CDR3 loop reads CASSLETTYNEQFF. The CDR3 nucleotides are TGTGCCAGCAGCTTAGAGACTACCTACAATGAGCAGTTCTTC.